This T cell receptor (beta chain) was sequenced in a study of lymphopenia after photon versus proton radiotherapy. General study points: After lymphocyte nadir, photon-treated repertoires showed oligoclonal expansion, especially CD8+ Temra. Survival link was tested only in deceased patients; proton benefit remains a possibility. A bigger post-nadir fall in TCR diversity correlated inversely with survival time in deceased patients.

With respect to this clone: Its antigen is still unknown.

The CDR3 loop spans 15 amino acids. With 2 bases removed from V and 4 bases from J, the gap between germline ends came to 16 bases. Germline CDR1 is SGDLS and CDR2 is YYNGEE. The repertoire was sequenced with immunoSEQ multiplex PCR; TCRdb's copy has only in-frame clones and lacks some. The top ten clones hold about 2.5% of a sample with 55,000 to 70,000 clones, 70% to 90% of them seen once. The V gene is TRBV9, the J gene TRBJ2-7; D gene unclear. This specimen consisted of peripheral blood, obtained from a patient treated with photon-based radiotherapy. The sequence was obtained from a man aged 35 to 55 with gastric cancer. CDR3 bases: TGTGCCAGCAGCGTGAGTCAAGGGATGGCTTACGAGCAGTACTTC. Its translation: CASSVSQGMAYEQYF.